This passage covers 3 T cell receptor beta chains from one sample sequenced in a study of CD8+ T cells in alopecia areata. cDNA prepared by RNA extraction and subsequent reverse transcription served as the template for sequencing. Produced via immunoSEQ multiplex PCR; TCRdb's table is partial and in-frame only. The sample lists 140,000 to 150,000 clones; 40% to 55% were seen once. This specimen was CD4+ T cells sorted from blood, taken at week 0. The receptors were sampled from a human donor with alopecia areata.

As DNA, the CDR3 is TGCGCCAGCAGCCAGGTAGCGGGAAGAGAGACCCAGTACTTC. Translation gives CASSQVAGRETQYF. The J gene is TRBJ2-5, the V gene TRBV4-1; 8 bases line up with TRBD2. The germline V gene has CDR1 MGHRA and CDR2 YSYEKL. This CDR3 is 14 amino acids long. The J segment lost 4 bases and the V segment lost 3 bases, leaving 4 bases of the junction unmatched.

The V gene is TRBV30, the J gene TRBJ2-6, with unresolved D. Trimming took 5 bases from V and 2 from J, leaving 19 bases between them. This CDR3 has 17 amino acids. Germline V CDR1 and CDR2: GTSNPN, SVGIG (reference sequence). The CDR3 loop is CAWRPKTGGPGANVLTF. CDR3 DNA sequence: TGTGCCTGGCGCCCGAAAACTGGTGGGCCTGGGGCCAACGTCCTGACTTTC.

This clone appeared a few times. The rearrangement links TRBV4-3 to TRBJ2-5; 8 bases match TRBD1. CDR1 is LGHNA and CDR2 is YSLEER in the germline V gene. J lost 2 bases, V lost 1 base, and 3 bases had no gene match. CDR3 length: 15 amino acids. The CDR3 loop reads CASSQGRTGQETQYF. CDR3 sequence (DNA): TGCGCCAGCAGCCAAGGCCGGACAGGGCAAGAGACCCAGTACTTC.